The T cell receptor (beta chain) described here comes from a study of a mutant IDH1 vaccine in newly diagnosed glioma. Study in general: Every participant had undergone radiotherapy, temozolomide, or both before, and most underwent both.

This table comes from immunoSEQ multiplex PCR, and its TCRdb copy is limited to in-frame clones, with some not included. The sample includes 40,000 to 55,000 clones, more than 85% of them seen just once. On this clone: Antigen unknown.

Time point denoted: week 11, during vaccination. The content of each vaccine dose was 300 ug of mutant IDH1 20-mer peptide, and topical imiquimod accompanied it. Between the trimmed V and J ends, which lost 0 bases and 8 bases, there was a span of 10 bases. The CDR3 is made up of 13 amino acids. CDR1 is SNHLY and CDR2 is FYNNEI in the germline V gene. The V gene is TRBV2, the J gene TRBJ1-2; D possibly corresponds to TRBD1 (5 bases). The receptor comes from a man in his fifties or sixties with glioma. The material sequenced was PBMCs, taken from a glioma patient whose treatment included an IDH1 peptide vaccine. The CDR3, as DNA: TGTGCCAGCAGTGAAGCGCCAGGGAGAGGCTACACCTTC. Translated, it gives CASSEAPGRGYTF.